The clone carrying this TCR beta chain has a handful of counts. The data stem from a study of patients and donors after allogeneic stem cell transplantation. CDR1 is SGHRS and CDR2 is YFSETQ in the germline V gene. This CDR3 spans 14 amino acids. The V end was cut by 2 bases, the J end by 2 bases, with 8 bases between. In TCRdb, the RT-PCR reads were re-called with MiXCR into one record per CDR3 protein. The sample holds roughly 180,000 distinct CDR3 sequences; 35% to 50% are singletons and the top ten take approximately 30%. The rearrangement joins TRBV5-1 to TRBJ1-3; the D gene is possibly TRBD1 (6 bases). Sequencing used blood, either unsorted or a sorted T cell fraction (not recorded which). The origin of this receptor is a human donor who was either an allogeneic HSCT recipient or a stem cell or donor lymphocyte infusion donor (not recorded which). It is not recorded whose cells these are; they may come from a transplant donor. As DNA, the CDR3 is TGCGCCAGCAGCTTCGGGGACACTGGAAACACCATATATTTT. Its protein is CASSFGDTGNTIYF.